The sequence of this T cell receptor (beta chain) was determined in a study of blood T cells in healthy people across ages. Germline V gene sequence: CDR1 SGHRS, CDR2 YFSETQ. The CDR3 has 15 amino acids. V lost 4 bases, J lost 4 bases, and 9 bases stayed unmatched. The study recruited healthy Caucasian donors from Russia who were aged about 6 to 95. Then a second PCR, running roughly 7 to 11 cycles, was carried out with a sample-barcoded 5' primer and a J-beta primer mix. TCRdb reanalysed the 5' RACE reads using MiXCR and keeps one entry per CDR3 protein. The table has 1.5 million to 1.9 million distinct CDR3 sequences, less than 45% seen once.

The chain couples TRBV5-1 to TRBJ1-1; 8 bases are shared with TRBD1. The receptor's source is a woman aged 18 to 35 in good health. The sequencing sample was made of blood. CDR3 coding DNA: TGCGCCAGCAGCCAGGGACAGGCGGGGAGCACTGAAGCTTTCTTT. This sequence encodes CASSQGQAGSTEAFF.